The 31 T cell receptor beta chains below all came from one sample that was sequenced in a study of spatial heterogeneity in lung cancer. TCRdb reprocessed the 5' RACE reads with MiXCR, giving one entry per CDR3 protein. The sample shows 36,000 or so distinct CDR3 sequences, 4% to 6% of them seen only once. The time point is: sample taken at primary tumor resection. Unsorted samples of tumor, nontumor lung or frozen PBMC had their whole RNA sequenced. The specimen was PBMCs, collected at surgery. Receptor source: a female donor with early-stage non-small cell lung cancer.

This clonotype showed up many times. The rearrangement links TRBV20-1 to TRBJ2-7; D perhaps matches TRBD1 (6 bases). CDR1 is DFQATT, CDR2 SNEGSKA, per germline (reference sequence). The CDR3 contains 13 residues. V lost 7 bases and J lost 3, with 16 bases in between. CDR3 loop: CSGVDSGHYEQYF. The CDR3 bases are TGCAGTGGGGTGGACAGTGGGCACTACGAGCAGTACTTC.

The sample holds many counts of this clonotype. The chain recombines TRBV7-8 with TRBJ2-1, with D tentatively TRBD2 (6 bases). In germline, CDR1 is SGHVS, CDR2 FQNEAQ. The CDR3 has 14 amino acids. The V gene lost 1 base and the J gene lost 9 bases, with 13 bases spanning the gap. The CDR3 coding sequence is TGTGCCAGCAGCTTAGGGCGACTAGTGGTTGAGCAGTTCTTC. Amino acid sequence: CASSLGRLVVEQFF. Based on the CDR3 plus reference TRBV7-8 and TRBJ2-1, the full variable domain is GAGVSQSPRYKVAKRGQDVALRCDPISGHVSLFWYQQALGQGPEFLTYFQNEAQLDKSGLPSDRFFAERPEGSVSTLKIQRTQQEDSAVYLCASSLGRLVVEQFFGPGTRLTVL.

This clonotype was counted between two and nine times. J is TRBJ1-5 and V is TRBV19; D remains unclear. The CDR3 length is 13 residues. CDR1 LNHDA and CDR2 SQIVND come from the germline V gene (reference sequence). Between the trimmed V and J ends, which lost 6 bases and 2 bases, there was a span of 8 bases. CDR3 in DNA: TGTGCCAGTAGAAACGTTGGCAATCAGCCCCAGCATTTT. Encoded protein: CASRNVGNQPQHF.

This clonotype was seen ten or more times. The J gene is TRBJ2-5, the V gene TRBV10-3, with D possibly TRBD2 on 5 matching bases. The CDR3 contains 9 residues. Between the trimmed V and J ends, which lost 11 bases and 5 bases, there was a span of 6 bases. CDR1 ENHRY and CDR2 SYGVKD come from the germline V gene. The CDR3 bases are TGTGCCGCGGGCGAGACCCAGTACTTC. Its protein is CAAGETQYF.

This clonotype was seen a few times. The chain couples TRBV27 to TRBJ1-2; D might be TRBD1 (5 bases). Trimming pared 3 bases from V and 6 bases from J, leaving 11 bases between. Per germline, CDR1 MNHEY and CDR2 SMNVEV (reference sequence). This CDR3 comprises 13 residues. CDR3 nucleotides: TGTGCCAGCAGTTTTAATGCAGGGAATGGCTACACCTTC. Translating gives CASSFNAGNGYTF.

This clonotype has at least ten counts. This chain connects TRBV7-6 to TRBJ2-6, with a weak D call TRBD1 (5 bases). CDR3 length equals 20 residues. V lost 3 bases to trimming and J lost 0 bases, with 21 bases between them. Looked up from germline, CDR1 is SGHVS and CDR2 is FNYEAQ. CDR3 loop: CASSLGWYSRVSSGANVLTF. DNA of the CDR3: TGTGCCAGCAGCTTGGGTTGGTATAGCAGGGTCTCCTCTGGGGCCAACGTCCTGACTTTC.

The CDR3 here is CSAVRDRGNSPLHF. The CDR3 coding sequence is TGCAGTGCTGTCCGGGACAGGGGTAATTCACCCCTCCACTTT. The chain recombines TRBV20-1 with TRBJ1-6; TRBD1 agrees at 10 bases. Germline V CDR1 and CDR2: DFQATT, SNEGSKA (reference sequence). With 5 bases clipped from V and 6 bases from J, the junction kept 4 bases outside the gene matches. CDR3 length equals 14 residues.

This clonotype was detected many times. This chain joins TRBV6-6 and TRBJ1-2, with D possibly TRBD1 on 6 matching bases. Germline CDR1 and CDR2: MNHNY and SVGAGI (reference sequence). The CDR3 spans 14 residues. The ends were cut back, 2 bases at V and 6 bases at J, with 13 bases in the middle. CDR3 residues: CASSYAGGQDGYTF. CDR3 nucleotide sequence: TGTGCCAGCAGTTACGCGGGGGGGCAGGATGGCTACACCTTC.

This clonotype has ten or more counts. The rearrangement uses TRBV29-1 and TRBJ2-1, with D possibly being TRBD2 (6 bases). CDR1 is SQVTM and CDR2 is ANQGSEA in the germline V gene. Trimming shortened V by 4 bases and J by 9 bases, and 13 bases separated the two germline ends. This CDR3 region has 12 residues. The CDR3 loop reads CSVVSGGTEQFF. CDR3 nucleotide sequence: TGCAGCGTTGTGTCCGGGGGTACTGAGCAGTTCTTC.

This clonotype was recorded many times. The genes are TRBV6-5 and TRBJ2-5; a possible D gene is TRBD2 (7 bases). The CDR3 covers 15 residues. Germline CDR1 is MNHEY and CDR2 is SVGAGI. V was pared by 0 bases and J by 3 bases, with 11 bases between. The CDR3 loop is CASSYSIGGEETQYF. CDR3 coding DNA: TGTGCCAGCAGTTACTCGATAGGGGGGGAAGAGACCCAGTACTTC.

This clonotype was recorded at least ten times. The genes are TRBV27 and TRBJ2-2, with D maybe TRBD2 (6 bases). The length of the CDR3 is 13 residues. The germline gives CDR1 MNHEY, CDR2 SMNVEV (reference sequence). The germline V and J ends were trimmed by 5 bases and 4 bases, with 8 bases remaining between them. Here the CDR3 reads CASSGGVTGELFF. In DNA, the CDR3 is TGTGCCAGCAGTGGAGGGGTCACCGGGGAGCTGTTTTTT.

The V gene is TRBV20-1, the J gene TRBJ1-3; tentative D call: TRBD1 (5 bases). The CDR3 spans 14 residues. Germline-derived CDR1 and CDR2 are DFQATT and SNEGSKA (reference sequence). Trimming stripped 2 bases from V and 6 bases from J, with 14 bases between. The CDR3 spells CSARQAQGQNTIYF. DNA of the CDR3: TGCAGTGCTAGACAAGCGCAGGGCCAAAACACCATATATTTT.

The gene calls are TRBV5-1 and TRBJ1-3; tentative D call: TRBD1 (5 bases). Trimming took off 4 bases at V and 1 base at J, with 12 bases between the two ends. The germline V gene has CDR1 SGHRS and CDR2 YFSETQ. This CDR3 contains 15 residues. In nucleotides, the CDR3 is TGCGCCAGCAGCGAGGGGTTACAGTCTGGAAACACCATATATTTT. Amino acids: CASSEGLQSGNTIYF.

There are many counts of this clonotype. The gene calls are TRBV20-1 and TRBJ2-3, with 10 nucleotides matching TRBD2. The CDR3 covers 15 residues. Germline V CDR1 and CDR2: DFQATT, SNEGSKA (reference sequence). J was trimmed by 6 bases and V by 6 bases; bases with no gene match: 12. Here the CDR3 reads CSASVRTSGSDTQYF. CDR3 DNA sequence: TGCAGTGCCTCGGTCCGGACTAGCGGTTCGGATACGCAGTATTTT.

The sample holds a few counts of this clonotype. The J gene is TRBJ2-1, the V gene TRBV7-9; 9 nucleotides agree with TRBD2. The germline V gene has CDR1 SEHNR and CDR2 FQNEAQ (reference sequence). The CDR3 extends over 14 amino acids. After removal of 6 bases from V and 8 bases from J, the junction contained 8 bases not matched to a gene. CDR3 DNA: TGTGCCAGCAGACAGGGCGGGAGGGCCCATGAGCAGTTCTTC. This gives the protein CASRQGGRAHEQFF.

This clonotype showed up many times. The chain joins TRBV20-1 to TRBJ1-2; maybe TRBD1 (6 bases). CDR3 length: 15 amino acids. From germline, CDR1 is DFQATT and CDR2 SNEGSKA (reference sequence). The V gene lost 5 bases and the J gene lost 4 bases, with 20 bases spanning the gap. The CDR3 DNA sequence: TGCAGTGCTCCTGCCGGGGCAGGGGAAGCCTATGGCTACACCTTC. Its protein is CSAPAGAGEAYGYTF.

This clonotype was counted at least ten times. J is TRBJ2-1 and V is TRBV6-2 or TRBV6-3; D perhaps matches TRBD2 (6 bases). Germline V CDR1 and CDR2: MNHEY, SVGEGT. Trimming shortened V by 10 bases and J by 0 bases, and 16 bases separated the two germline ends. The CDR3 has 15 amino acids. The CDR3 DNA reads TGTGCCACCGGGGGAGATCTACGCTCCTACAATGAGCAGTTCTTC. This gives the protein CATGGDLRSYNEQFF.

Worth noting for this clonotype: Just one base apart from a much larger clone, this may be a read error. The chain has TRBV7-2 and TRBJ2-3, with 10 bases matching TRBD2. Per the germline V gene, CDR1 is SGHTA and CDR2 is FQGNSA. The CDR3 is 15 amino acids. The CDR3 region has the DNA TGTGCCGGCAGCTTAGGACTAGCGGACACAGATACGCAGTATTTT. The encoded protein is CAGSLGLADTDTQYF.

This clonotype was recorded at least ten times. V is TRBV11-2 and J is TRBJ2-3, with 8 bases identical to TRBD2. V lost 5 bases and J lost 6; bases outside the gene matches: 4. The CDR3 sequence is 13 residues long. The germline gives CDR1 SGHAT, CDR2 FQNNGV. As DNA, the CDR3 is TGTGCCAGCAGCGGAAGACTAGCGGATACGCAGTATTTT. Encoded protein: CASSGRLADTQYF.

By share, this clonotype counts as medium-sized. J is TRBJ2-7 and V is TRBV5-1; 7 nucleotides align to TRBD1. The CDR3 spans 13 residues. Germline V gene data show CDR1 as SGHRS and CDR2 as YFSETQ. V lost 7 bases to trimming and J lost 5 bases; unmatched junction nucleotides: 9. CDR3 loop: CASRPGTANEQYF. The CDR3 DNA is TGCGCCAGCCGCCCAGGGACAGCCAACGAGCAGTACTTC.

The chain carries TRBV3-1 and TRBJ2-1; D perhaps matches TRBD2 (6 bases). Germline CDR1 and CDR2: LGHDT and YNNKEL (reference sequence). Trimming took off 8 bases at V and 0 bases at J, with 11 bases between the two ends. This CDR3 has 14 residues. The CDR3 sequence is CASRPGVSYNEQFF. In nucleotides, the CDR3 is TGTGCCAGCCGTCCGGGAGTCTCCTACAATGAGCAGTTCTTC.

This clonotype was counted only a few times. This chain links TRBV20-1 with TRBJ1-2; D is possibly TRBD1 (6 bases). The CDR3 is 13 residues long. CDR1 is DFQATT and CDR2 is SNEGSKA in the germline V gene (reference sequence). Trimming removed 5 bases at V and 0 bases at J, with 10 bases between. CDR3 sequence: CSAPRTANYGYTF. The CDR3 nucleotides read TGCAGTGCTCCAAGGACAGCTAACTATGGCTACACCTTC.

In its sample, this clonotype was seen many times. J is TRBJ2-7 and V is TRBV27; 7 bases align to TRBD1. Germline CDR1 is MNHEY and CDR2 is SMNVEV (reference sequence). The length of the CDR3 is 14 residues. V lost 4 bases and J lost 3; bases outside the gene matches: 6. The CDR3 loop reads CASSSPGTVYEQYF. The CDR3 coding sequence is TGTGCCAGCAGTTCCCCGGGGACAGTCTACGAGCAGTACTTC.

This clonotype showed up many times. V and J are TRBV14 and TRBJ2-7; no reliable D call. The ends were cut back, 3 bases at V and 1 base at J, with 13 bases in the middle. The CDR3 spans 15 residues. Germline assignment: CDR1 SGHDN and CDR2 FVKESK. The CDR3 DNA reads TGTGCCAGCAGCCATCTGTATAACGGTTCCTACGAGCAGTACTTC. As protein: CASSHLYNGSYEQYF.

Ten or more counts support this clonotype. This sequence joins TRBV5-1 and TRBJ2-5; no firm D call. The CDR3 extends over 12 amino acids. Trimming took 0 bases from V and 3 from J, leaving 3 bases between them. CDR1 is SGHRS and CDR2 is YFSETQ in the germline V gene. In DNA, the CDR3 is TGCGCCAGCAGCTTGGGGGAAGAGACCCAGTACTTC. Translating gives CASSLGEETQYF.

This clonotype was recorded many times. V and J are TRBV4-3 and TRBJ2-1, with D uncertain. CDR1 and CDR2 from the germline V gene are LGHNA and YSLEER. V was cut by 1 base and J by 6 bases, with 10 bases left in between. The CDR3 is 14 amino acids. CDR3 region: CASSQVVPTNEQFF. For the CDR3, the DNA is TGCGCCAGCAGCCAAGTTGTACCGACCAATGAGCAGTTCTTC.

This clonotype was detected many times. The chain combines TRBV20-1 with TRBJ1-3, with no clear D. Germline V CDR1 and CDR2: DFQATT, SNEGSKA (reference sequence). The germline V and J ends were trimmed by 5 bases and 3 bases, with 11 bases remaining between them. The CDR3 consists of 13 residues. The CDR3 DNA is TGCAGTGCTCCCATTTGGGGTGGAAACACCATATATTTT. This codes for CSAPIWGGNTIYF.

To note about this clonotype: A much larger clone lies a single base off, so this may be a read error. The V call is TRBV20-1, the J call TRBJ2-5; D unresolved. Trimming cost V 4 bases and J 1 base, with 13 bases left between them. Germline CDR1 and CDR2: DFQATT and SNEGSKA (reference sequence). This CDR3 has 14 amino acids. The CDR3 sequence is CSATDSWGQETQYF. In DNA, the CDR3 is TGCAGTGCTACTGACTCGTGGGGCCAAGAGACCCAGTACTTC.

This clonotype was seen only a few times. CDR3 sequence (DNA): TGTGCCAGCAGCTTAGGTTTGGGTGCAGATACGCAGTATTTT. It encodes CASSLGLGADTQYF. The rearrangement uses TRBV7-3 and TRBJ2-3, with D hard to call. This CDR3 is 14 amino acids long. The germline gives CDR1 SGHTA, CDR2 FQGTGA. V shed 2 bases and J shed 4 bases, with 10 bases lying between them.

The V gene is TRBV12-3 or TRBV12-4, the J gene TRBJ2-6, with D uncertain. The V end was cut by 3 bases, the J end by 1 base, with 7 bases between. The CDR3 loop spans 15 amino acids. As DNA, the CDR3 is TGTGCCAGCAGTTTGAACCCTTCTGGGGCCAACGTCCTGACTTTC. Its protein is CASSLNPSGANVLTF.

This clonotype showed up just a few times. The chain couples TRBV20-1 to TRBJ1-5; D call uncertain. Germline CDR1 DFQATT, CDR2 SNEGSKA (reference sequence). CDR3 length: 12 amino acids. Trimming cost V 6 bases and J 3 bases, with 9 bases left between them. The CDR3 DNA is TGCAGTGCCAACTTGTACAATCAGCCCCAGCATTTT. This encodes CSANLYNQPQHF.